These 12 T cell receptor beta chains came from one sample sequenced in a study of CD8 T cells in Susac syndrome. Reverse transcription used roughly 0.45 to 1 ug RNA and random hexamers. TCRdb processed the immunoSEQ multiplex PCR reads anew with MiXCR; each CDR3 protein has one entry. The sample lists roughly 190,000 distinct CDR3 sequences, approximately 95% occurring once. The sample consisted of CD8+ T cells from PBMCs. These receptors were taken from a human donor with Susac syndrome.

The chain uses TRBV5-6 and TRBJ2-1; 7 bases fit TRBD2. Unmatched junction bases numbered 4, after V lost 4 bases and J lost 0 bases. The germline CDR1 and CDR2 sequences are SGHDT and YYEEEE. This CDR3 region has 15 residues. CDR3: CASSILAVSYNEQFF. The CDR3 nucleotides are TGTGCCAGCAGCATCCTAGCGGTCTCCTACAATGAGCAGTTCTTC.

This clonotype was detected once. The chain carries TRBV30 and TRBJ1-1, with D unresolved. Germline V gene data show CDR1 as GTSNPN and CDR2 as SVGIG (reference sequence). Trimming stripped 7 bases from V and 5 bases from J, with 11 bases between. CDR3 length equals 11 residues. CDR3 loop: CASTIGTEAFF. In DNA form, the CDR3 reads TGTGCCTCTACTATAGGGACTGAAGCTTTCTTT. Complete variable domain (other parts from reference TRBV30 and TRBJ1-1): SQTIHQWPATLVQPVGSPLSLECTVEGTSNPNLYWYRQAAGRGLQLLFYSVGIGQISSEVPQNLSASRPQDRQFILSSKKLLLSDSGFYLCASTIGTEAFFGQGTRLTVV.

The gene calls are TRBV4-1 and TRBJ2-5; 7 bases match TRBD2. The ends lost 2 bases at V and 5 bases at J; junction bases unmatched: 11. Per the germline V gene, CDR1 is MGHRA and CDR2 is YSYEKL. The CDR3 is 16 residues long. The CDR3 loop reads CASSQLGGGKMETQYF. CDR3 in DNA: TGCGCCAGCAGCCAACTTGGCGGGGGTAAGATGGAGACCCAGTACTTC.

This rearrangement joins TRBV7-3 to TRBJ1-1; D not certain. V lost 4 bases and J 4 bases, leaving 10 bases between the germline ends. CDR3 length: 13 residues. Looked up from germline, CDR1 is SGHTA and CDR2 is FQGTGA. The CDR3 is CASSSTTLTEAFF. CDR3 bases: TGTGCCAGCAGCTCAACCACTCTCACTGAAGCTTTCTTT. Based on the CDR3 plus reference TRBV7-3 and TRBJ1-1, the full variable domain is GAGVSQTPSNKVTEKGKYVELRCDPISGHTALYWYRQSLGQGPEFLIYFQGTGAADDSGLPNDRFFAVRPEGSVSTLKIQRTERGDSAVYLCASSSTTLTEAFFGQGTRLTVV.

CDR3 loop: CASSLGRKTGGAYGYTF. In DNA form, the CDR3 reads TGTGCCAGCAGTTTAGGGAGGAAGACAGGGGGCGCTTATGGCTACACCTTC. The chain recombines TRBV12-3 or TRBV12-4 with TRBJ1-2; 10 nucleotides align to TRBD1. This CDR3 region has 17 residues. The ends lost 1 base at V and 5 bases at J; junction bases unmatched: 10.

The V call is TRBV15, the J call TRBJ2-7; D gene uncertain. Germline assignment: CDR1 LNHNV and CDR2 YYDKDF (reference sequence). Between the trimmed V and J ends, which lost 0 bases and 5 bases, there was a span of 11 bases. This CDR3 comprises 14 residues. The CDR3 nucleotides are TGTGCCACCAGCAGAGATTTATACGGCCACGAGCAGTACTTC. Encoded protein: CATSRDLYGHEQYF.

V and J are TRBV3-1 and TRBJ2-7; D remains unclear. Germline-derived CDR1 and CDR2 are LGHDT and YNNKEL (reference sequence). The V end lost 5 bases, the J end lost 5 bases, and 10 bases lay between the germline ends. The CDR3 runs to 12 residues. Here the CDR3 DNA reads TGTGCCAGCAGCGCGATAAACCACGAGCAGTACTTC. This translates into CASSAINHEQYF.

V usage is TRBV30 and J usage is TRBJ1-5; 8 bases fit TRBD1. This CDR3 is 16 amino acids long. Germline V gene data show CDR1 as GTSNPN and CDR2 as SVGIG (reference sequence). J lost 0 bases, V lost 0 bases, and 4 bases had no gene match. This CDR3 reads CAWSVQGVYSNQPQHF. The CDR3 coding sequence is TGTGCCTGGAGTGTACAGGGGGTCTATAGCAATCAGCCCCAGCATTTT.

The V gene is TRBV7-9, the J gene TRBJ1-4; a possible D gene is TRBD1 (6 bases). CDR1 is SEHNR, CDR2 FQNEAQ, per germline (reference sequence). V lost 2 bases to trimming and J lost 0 bases, with 10 bases between them. The CDR3 has 16 amino acids. CDR3 region: CASSLRGASTNEKLFF. In DNA form, the CDR3 reads TGTGCCAGCAGCTTACGGGGGGCATCAACTAATGAAAAACTGTTTTTT.

The rearrangement joins TRBV6-5 to TRBJ2-3; the match to TRBD2 covers 11 bases. Germline CDR1 reads MNHEY; CDR2 reads SVGAGI. The CDR3 covers 16 residues. The V gene end was trimmed by 4 bases and the J gene end by 1 base; junction bases not matched to a gene: 4. The CDR3 DNA is TGTGCCAGCAGTTTGACTAGCGGGGCCCGCACAGATACGCAGTATTTT. Residues: CASSLTSGARTDTQYF.

The J gene is TRBJ2-5, the V gene TRBV20-1; TRBD2 matches 14 bases. This CDR3 comprises 16 residues. With 5 bases clipped from V and 4 bases from J, the junction kept 9 bases outside the gene matches. In germline, CDR1 is DFQATT, CDR2 SNEGSKA (reference sequence). CDR3 nucleotides: TGCAGTGCTTCCGGGACTAGCGGGGGTTTTGGAGAGACCCAGTACTTC. Translating it yields CSASGTSGGFGETQYF.

This chain links TRBV10-2 with TRBJ2-7; 8 nucleotides line up with TRBD1. Looked up from germline, CDR1 is WSHSY and CDR2 is SAAADI. Trimming cost V 8 bases and J 3 bases; bases outside gene matches: 3. This CDR3 is built from 12 residues. CDR3 sequence: CASGQGYYEQYF. The CDR3 bases are TGCGCCAGCGGACAGGGTTACTACGAGCAGTACTTC.